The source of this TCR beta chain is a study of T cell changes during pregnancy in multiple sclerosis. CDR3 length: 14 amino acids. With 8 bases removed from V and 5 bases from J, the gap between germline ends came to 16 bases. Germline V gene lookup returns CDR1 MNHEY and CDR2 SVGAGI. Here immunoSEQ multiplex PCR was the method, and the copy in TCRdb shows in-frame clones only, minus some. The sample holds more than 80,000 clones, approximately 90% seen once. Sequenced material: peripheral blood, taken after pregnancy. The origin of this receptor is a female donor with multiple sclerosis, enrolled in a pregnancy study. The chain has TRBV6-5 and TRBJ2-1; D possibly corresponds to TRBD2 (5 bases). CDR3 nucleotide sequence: TGTGCCAGCGACGAATTGGGAGAAGACAATGAGCAGTTCTTC. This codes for CASDELGEDNEQFF.